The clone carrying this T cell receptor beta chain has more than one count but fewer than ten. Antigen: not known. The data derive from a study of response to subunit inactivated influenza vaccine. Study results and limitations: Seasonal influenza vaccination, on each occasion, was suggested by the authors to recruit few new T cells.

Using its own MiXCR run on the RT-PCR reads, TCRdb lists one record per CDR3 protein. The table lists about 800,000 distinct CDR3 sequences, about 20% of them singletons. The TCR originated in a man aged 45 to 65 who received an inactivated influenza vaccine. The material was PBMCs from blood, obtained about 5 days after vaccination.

This CDR3 reads CASSPGTGRPMNTEAFF. As DNA, the CDR3 is TGTGCCAGCAGTCCCGGGACAGGGAGACCCATGAACACTGAAGCTTTCTTT. V gene TRBV27 combines with J gene TRBJ1-1; 9 nucleotides agree with TRBD1. J gave up 0 bases and V 5 bases, and 10 bases lay outside the gene matches. The CDR3 totals 17 residues. Germline CDR1 MNHEY, CDR2 SMNVEV (reference sequence).